Detailed here is one T cell receptor (beta chain). Here immunoSEQ multiplex PCR was the method, and the copy in TCRdb shows in-frame clones only, minus some. The sample includes tens of thousands of clones, approximately 96% seen only once; the top ten take under 0.3%. Germline V gene sequence: CDR1 GTSNPN, CDR2 SVGIG (reference sequence). This CDR3 comprises 13 residues. Trimming cost V 6 bases and J 6 bases, with 18 bases left between them. The sample is drawn from a study of technical replicates of blood from four donors. Sequencing input: T cells isolated from PBMCs. The chain uses TRBV30 and TRBJ2-7, with D maybe TRBD1 (7 bases). This receptor was obtained from a human donor in good health. CDR3 residues: CACRRWQGGEQYF. CDR3 bases: TGTGCCTGTCGTCGTTGGCAGGGGGGCGAGCAGTACTTC.